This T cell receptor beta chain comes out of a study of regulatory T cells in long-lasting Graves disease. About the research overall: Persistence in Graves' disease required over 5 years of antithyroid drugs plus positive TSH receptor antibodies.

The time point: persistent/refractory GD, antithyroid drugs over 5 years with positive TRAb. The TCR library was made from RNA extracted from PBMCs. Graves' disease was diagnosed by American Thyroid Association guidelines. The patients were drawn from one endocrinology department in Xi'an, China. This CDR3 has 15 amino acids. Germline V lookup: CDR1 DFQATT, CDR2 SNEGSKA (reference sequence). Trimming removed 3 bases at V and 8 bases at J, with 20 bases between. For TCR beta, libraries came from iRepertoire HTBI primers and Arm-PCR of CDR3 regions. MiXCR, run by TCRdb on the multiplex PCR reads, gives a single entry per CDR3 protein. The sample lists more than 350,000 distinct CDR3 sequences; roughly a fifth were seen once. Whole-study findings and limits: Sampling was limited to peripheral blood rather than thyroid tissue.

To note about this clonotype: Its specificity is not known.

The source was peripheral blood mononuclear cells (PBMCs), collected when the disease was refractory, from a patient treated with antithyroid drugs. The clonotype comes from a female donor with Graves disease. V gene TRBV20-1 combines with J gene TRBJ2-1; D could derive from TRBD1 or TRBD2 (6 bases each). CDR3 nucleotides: TGCAGTGCTAGCCCCGTCAGGGGAGGTTTGTATGAGCAGTTCTTC. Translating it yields CSASPVRGGLYEQFF.